This record concerns one TCR beta chain sequence. This CDR3 is built from 15 residues. From germline, CDR1 is LNHDA and CDR2 SQIVND (reference sequence). This record belongs to a study of monozygotic twins with inflammatory bowel disease. TCRdb reanalyzed the 5' RACE reads, giving one entry per CDR3 protein sequence and no DNA. The specimen's table records 350,000 to 400,000 distinct CDR3 sequences. Sequences were obtained from blood. V usage is TRBV19 and J usage is TRBJ1-2; without DNA, the TCRdb call of TRBD1 cannot be checked. The TCR was taken from a human donor with ulcerative colitis or Crohn's disease, or a healthy co-twin of an affected twin (not recorded which). The CDR3 here is CASSMSSDRGRGYTF.